The entry below describes one TCR beta chain. Its antigen is not yet known. Base qualities are missing; no much larger clone stands one base away. This sample was included in a study of shared clonotypes between healthy human individuals (TCRdb year 2020). In the study overall: A couple of women and a few men aged 18 to 49 years were included in the cohort. For each donor, CD4 naive and CD4 memory were each given three plates, CD8 naive was given two plates, and CD8 memory was given one plate. To estimate repertoire size and how much clonotypes are shared between individuals, the study performed deep sequencing of blood TCR repertoires from about five healthy adults. Libraries were prepared and TCR repertoires were sequenced by different laboratories using diverse techniques, in order to increase sequencing depth and limit assay-specific biases. Between about 0.94 and 10 billion PBMCs per donor were obtained by leukapheresis.

Findings and caveats that apply to the study as a whole: Compared with non-shared clonotypes, the clonotypes found in all four sorted-subset donors had higher generation probabilities. Pairwise subsampling indicated that sequencing depth was expected to affect the degree of clonotype sharing among donors. The genetic and exposure-history diversity represented was limited by the small number of donors. Naive subsets generally had larger estimated clonotype richness than memory subsets. Sharing across several donors was observed for around 5% of naive CD4, over 3% of naive CD8, roughly 2.3% of memory CD4, and roughly 0.4% of memory CD8 clonotypes. Even with the large sequencing depth, rarefaction of the sorted-subset datasets indicated that sequencing was incomplete. Sampling was restricted to blood, and TCR repertoires in tissues likely differ from the TCR repertoires found in blood.

The donors were healthy, HIV-negative adults who had no recently reported acute infections or vaccinations. Every donor was a Caucasian adult living in Nashville, Tennessee, USA. CD4+ T cells were enriched by magnetic negative selection; naive cells were then positively selected on CD45RA, and the negative fraction formed the memory subset. Blood was collected by leukapheresis, and PBMCs were isolated by Ficoll-Histopaque density gradient centrifugation and then cryopreserved in liquid nitrogen vapor phase. Purity and quantity of every magnetically sorted T cell population were checked by analytical flow cytometry. From each sorted fraction, genomic DNA was isolated and quantified by UV absorbance on a Nanodrop 2000c. TCR CDR3 regions were amplified from genomic DNA by multiplex PCR using the deep immunoSEQ assay. Genomic DNA extracted from each cell subset was distributed evenly over all wells of several immunoSEQ 96-well plates, and each plate served as one replicate. For sorted subsets, about 220 ng of genomic DNA, equivalent to around 29,000 T cell genomes, went into each replicate PCR. The purified libraries were quantified using a Qubit 3.0 fluorometer, sized with a Bioanalyzer 2100, and then quantified again using the KAPA Library Quantification kit. A separate single-read 150-cycle Illumina NextSeq 550 flow cell was used to sequence each immunoSEQ 96-well plate. The paper's processing steps were these. Because only junctional sequences without quality scores were contained in the immunoSEQ output, filtering matching that applied to full-length reads could not be performed. Sequences were annotated with PyIR, a Python wrapper for IgBLAST v1.9, using IMGT germline references to assign V/J genes and CDR3. Reads were filtered out if the reads had weak V/J assignments (E-value above 1e-6), no CDR3, stop codons, out-of-frame junctions, or ambiguous translated residues. A V3J clonotype was defined by an identical inferred V gene, J gene, and CDR3 amino acid sequence. The percentage overlap between two repertoires was calculated by dividing the number of shared unique clonotypes by the size of the smaller repertoire. Three approaches were used to assess repertoire richness: RTK rarefaction, the Chao1 estimator, and Recon v2.1 estimates of unobserved clonotypes. Generation probabilities were computed with OLGA for all TCRbeta clonotypes obtained by the gDNA method from a handful of donors. TCRdb limited this immuneACCESS table to in-frame rearrangements with V and J called. A share of clones is missing; checked studies link under half to unresolved V genes, and the rest is unexplained. That table furnishes V, J and clone size, whereas the DNA furnished D and trimming. Across this sample there are roughly 500,000 clones, with approximately 94% seen only once. In total, the top ten clones hold about 0.059% of the sample.

The sequenced material came from naive CD4+ T cells sorted from blood. The sample's cell subset or site label, in plain terms: CD45RA+ positively selected. This sequence originates from a woman aged 25 to 39 in good health.

The DNA reads as follows: TGTGCCACCAGCAGACAAGGGTTGGACACTGAAGCTTTCTTT. This encodes CATSRQGLDTEAFF. Here the chain combines TRBV15 and TRBJ1-1; the D gene identity is not certain. CDR3 length: 14 amino acids, cysteine to phenylalanine. The entry retains the CDR3 DNA only, 42 bases that are in frame from base 1. Trimming takes 2 bases from V and 3 bases from J, and the germline ends sit 10 bases apart. CDR1 and CDR2 were assigned from the germline V gene (reference sequence) as LNHNV and YYDKDF. The reference TRBV15 and TRBJ1-1 proteins fill in what lies around the CDR3, so the full variable domain reads DAMVIQNPRYQVTQFGKPVTLSCSQTLNHNVMYWYQQKSSQAPKLLFHYYDKDFNNEADTPDNFQSRRPNTSFCFLDIRSPGLGDTAMYLCATSRQGLDTEAFFGQGTRLTVV.